The next 2 T cell receptor beta chains were all read from a single sample in a study of T cells after yellow fever vaccination. TCRdb processed the 5' RACE reads anew with MiXCR; each CDR3 protein has one entry. The sample lists approximately 160,000 distinct CDR3 sequences, 6.2% occurring once. The starting material was CD4+ T cells sorted from PBMCs, obtained on the day of the first yellow fever vaccination. Receptors were obtained from a man younger than 30 who received the YFV17D yellow fever vaccine.

This clonotype was counted ten times or more. The gene calls are TRBV6-1 and TRBJ2-7; 9 bases fit TRBD1. Germline-derived CDR1 and CDR2 are MNHNS and SASEGT. This CDR3 is 13 amino acids long. The V and J ends lost 1 base and 6 bases, in that order; junction bases with no gene match: 1. CDR3 amino acids: CASSEGDRAEQYV. The DNA for the CDR3 is TGTGCCAGCAGTGAAGGGGACAGGGCCGAGCAGTACGTC.

This clonotype showed up just a few times. Relative to the germline gene, one junction end is altered; a read error may explain this. The chain links TRBV6-1 to TRBJ2-5; 8 bases match TRBD2. Germline V gene data show CDR1 as MNHNS and CDR2 as SASEGT. The CDR3 length is 13 residues. In DNA form, the CDR3 reads TGTGCCAGCAGGCCGGGGGGGCAGGAGACACAGTACTTC. Translating it yields CASRPGGQETQYF.